Below are 28 T cell receptor beta chains sequenced from a single sample in a study of blood T cells in healthy people across ages. Then a second PCR, running roughly 7 to 11 cycles, was carried out with a sample-barcoded 5' primer and a J-beta primer mix. TCRdb re-analysed the 5' RACE reads in MiXCR, keeping a single row per CDR3 protein. This sample has 1.5 million to 2 million distinct CDR3 sequences, with 49% found just once. Material: blood. The receptors stem from a middle-aged woman in good health.

This clonotype turned up a few times. V usage is TRBV7-2 and J usage is TRBJ1-5; D remains ambiguous. This CDR3 is 12 amino acids long. In germline, CDR1 is SGHTA, CDR2 FQGNSA. V was shortened by 6 bases and J by 4 bases, with 7 bases between the two germline ends. The CDR3 is CASSLQNQPQHF. For the CDR3, the DNA is TGTGCCAGCAGTTTGCAGAATCAGCCCCAGCATTTT.

The J gene is TRBJ2-1, the V gene TRBV7-3, with D possibly being TRBD1 or TRBD2 (6 bases each). Germline CDR1 reads SGHTA; CDR2 reads FQGTGA. This CDR3 is built from 15 residues. V lost 5 bases, J lost 8 bases, and 19 bases lay in between. CDR3 DNA sequence: TGTGCCAGCAGCCAATCCGGGGGCCGATTTGATGAGCAGTTCTTC. Translation: CASSQSGGRFDEQFF.

This clonotype has more than one count but fewer than ten. The chain combines TRBV9 with TRBJ2-5; 7 bases line up with TRBD1. J lost 4 bases, V lost 4 bases, and 10 bases had no gene match. CDR3 size: 15 residues. Germline V gene lookup returns CDR1 SGDLS and CDR2 YYNGEE. CDR3 amino acids: CASSSRQGWGETQYF. The CDR3 region has the DNA TGTGCCAGCAGCTCACGACAGGGATGGGGAGAGACCCAGTACTTC.

The chain couples TRBV11-2 to TRBJ2-1, with unresolved D. Germline CDR1 is SGHAT and CDR2 is FQNNGV. The ends were cut back, 5 bases at V and 6 bases at J, with 11 bases in the middle. This CDR3 is built from 13 residues. DNA for the CDR3: TGTGCCAGCAGCCCACGTAGTCGCAATGAGCAGTTCTTC. Protein: CASSPRSRNEQFF. Drawing the rest from reference TRBV11-2 and TRBJ2-1, the complete variable domain is EAGVAQSPRYKIIEKRQSVAFWCNPISGHATLYWYQQILGQGPKLLIQFQNNGVVDDSQLPKDRFSAERLKGVDSTLKIQPAKLEDSAVYLCASSPRSRNEQFFGPGTRLTVL.

This clonotype was counted a few times. The gene calls are TRBV10-3 and TRBJ2-5; 8 bases match TRBD2. Germline CDR1 reads ENHRY; CDR2 reads SYGVKD. V shed 1 base, J shed 0 bases, and the junction held 1 base outside the gene matches. The CDR3 sequence is 15 residues long. The CDR3: CAISELAGNQETQYF. Here the CDR3 DNA reads TGTGCCATCAGTGAGTTAGCGGGAAACCAAGAGACCCAGTACTTC.

The gene calls are TRBV10-3 and TRBJ1-1; TRBD1 matches 12 bases. This CDR3 has 16 amino acids. V was pared by 2 bases and J by 5 bases, with 6 bases of the junction left unmatched. Germline V gene data show CDR1 as ENHRY and CDR2 as SYGVKD. CDR3 region: CAISERDRGRKTEAFF. The CDR3 DNA reads TGTGCCATCAGTGAGCGGGACAGGGGGCGGAAGACTGAAGCTTTCTTT.

This clonotype showed up just a few times. The chain uses TRBV28 and TRBJ2-4, with unresolved D. V lost 5 bases to trimming and J lost 0 bases, with 14 bases between them. Per the germline V gene, CDR1 is MDHEN and CDR2 is SYDVKM. The CDR3 extends over 16 amino acids. This chain's CDR3 is CASSTSTELAKNIQYF. The CDR3 DNA reads TGTGCCAGCAGTACCTCCACAGAGCTAGCCAAAAACATTCAGTACTTC.

The chain carries TRBV4-2 and TRBJ2-5; maybe TRBD2 (5 bases). With 0 bases removed from V and 1 base from J, the gap between germline ends came to 15 bases. The CDR3 contains 17 residues. Germline-derived CDR1 and CDR2 are LGHNA and YNFKEQ. The CDR3: CASSQDRGRTLQETQYF. For the CDR3, the DNA is TGTGCCAGCAGCCAAGATCGGGGAAGGACTCTCCAAGAGACCCAGTACTTC.

This clonotype has more than one count but fewer than ten. This chain uses TRBV3-1 with TRBJ1-1; 8 bases match TRBD1. In germline, CDR1 is LGHDT, CDR2 YNNKEL (reference sequence). This CDR3 has 17 amino acids. J gave up 4 bases and V 1 base, and 11 bases lay outside the gene matches. The CDR3, as DNA: TGTGCCAGCAGCCAAGTCGGGACAGGTCGTTCTGGCACTGAAGCTTTCTTT. It specifies CASSQVGTGRSGTEAFF.

This clonotype was counted between two and nine times. The chain recombines TRBV11-1 with TRBJ2-1, with D perhaps being TRBD1 or TRBD2 (5 bases each). Trimming stripped 2 bases from V and 1 base from J, with 9 bases between. The CDR3 spans 15 residues. CDR1 is SGHAT and CDR2 is FQDESV in the germline V gene (reference sequence). The CDR3 DNA follows: TGTGCCAGCAGCTTAAGGGGAGAATCCTACAATGAGCAGTTCTTC. It translates to CASSLRGESYNEQFF.

This chain joins TRBV12-3 or TRBV12-4 and TRBJ2-3; 10 positions agree with TRBD2. This CDR3 spans 15 amino acids. The V gene end was trimmed by 6 bases and the J gene end by 0 bases; junction bases not matched to a gene: 3. The CDR3 protein is CASRKGLASTDTQYF. DNA for the CDR3: TGTGCCAGCAGGAAGGGACTAGCGAGCACAGATACGCAGTATTTT.

This clonotype was seen only a few times. This chain uses TRBV25-1 with TRBJ1-6; D not certain. CDR1 MGHDK and CDR2 SYGVNS come from the germline V gene. This CDR3 region has 13 residues. V was trimmed by 4 bases and J by 8 bases, leaving 9 bases between them. CDR3 protein: CASSGQSHSPLHF. The CDR3 region has the DNA TGTGCCAGCAGTGGACAATCCCATTCACCCCTCCACTTT.

The rearrangement uses TRBV6-2 or TRBV6-3 and TRBJ2-1; no clear D gene. The CDR3 covers 14 residues. Trimming took off 9 bases at V and 0 bases at J, with 12 bases between the two ends. Germline-derived CDR1 and CDR2 are MNHEY and SVGEGT. This CDR3 reads CASKRHYSYNEQFF. CDR3 sequence (DNA): TGTGCCAGTAAAAGACATTACTCCTACAATGAGCAGTTCTTC.

This chain connects TRBV2 to TRBJ2-5; possible D gene TRBD1, 7 bases. Germline assignment: CDR1 SNHLY and CDR2 FYNNEI. Trimming stripped 3 bases from V and 5 bases from J, with 16 bases between. The CDR3 consists of 15 residues. In nucleotides, the CDR3 is TGTGCCAGCAGTGACGGGGGACAGCTAACTGAGACCCAGTACTTC. The encoded protein is CASSDGGQLTETQYF.

The rearrangement uses TRBV28 and TRBJ2-5; D is possibly TRBD1 or TRBD2 (6 bases each). This CDR3 contains 15 residues. The germline CDR1 and CDR2 sequences are MDHEN and SYDVKM. V lost 6 bases, J lost 5 bases, and 19 bases lay in between. The CDR3 loop is CASSPGGTRRETQYF. The CDR3 DNA follows: TGTGCCAGCAGCCCAGGAGGGACAAGGCGCGAGACCCAGTACTTC.

This sequence joins TRBV20-1 and TRBJ2-1; no reliable D call. Germline V gene lookup returns CDR1 DFQATT and CDR2 SNEGSKA (reference sequence). The length of the CDR3 is 15 residues. Deletions cut 0 bases from V and 0 bases from J, with 9 bases between. The CDR3 loop reads CSARDGYSSYNEQFF. Written as DNA, the CDR3 is TGCAGTGCTAGAGACGGTTATAGCTCCTACAATGAGCAGTTCTTC.

This sequence joins TRBV21-1 and TRBJ2-7. TRBV21-1 is marked as a pseudogene. This CDR3 contains 14 residues. CDR3 sequence: CASSKNGYTYEQYF. The CDR3 DNA is TGTGCCAGCAGCAAAAACGGGTATACCTACGAGCAGTACTTC.

This clonotype was picked up one time. The chain employs TRBV6-5 and TRBJ2-6; 10 bases fit TRBD1. Trimming at V came to 10 bases and at J to 6 bases, leaving 12 bases not matched to a gene. The germline CDR1 and CDR2 sequences are MNHEY and SVGAGI. CDR3 length: 16 amino acids. The CDR3 reads CATNTGTGDEANVLTF. The DNA of the CDR3 is TGTGCCACCAATACCGGGACAGGGGATGAGGCCAACGTCCTGACTTTC.

The DNA of the CDR3 is TGCAGTGCTAGAGATTGGAAGGGGAGAAGCTCCTACAATGAGCAGTTCTTC. Its translation is CSARDWKGRSSYNEQFF. The chain uses TRBV20-1 and TRBJ2-1; D is possibly TRBD1 or TRBD2 (5 bases each). CDR1 and CDR2 from the germline V gene are DFQATT and SNEGSKA (reference sequence). The CDR3 sequence is 17 residues long. Deletions cut 0 bases from V and 0 bases from J, with 15 bases between.

This clonotype was seen only a few times. The genes are TRBV28 and TRBJ1-2, with D unclear. Germline CDR1 MDHEN, CDR2 SYDVKM. Trimming left V 5 bases short and J 5 bases short, with 12 bases between. The CDR3 length is 13 residues. CDR3 region: CASSPPDKYGYTF. CDR3 DNA sequence: TGTGCCAGCAGTCCCCCTGACAAGTATGGCTACACCTTC.

This rearrangement joins TRBV5-4 to TRBJ2-5; TRBD1 agrees at 10 bases. The CDR3 is 15 amino acids. Germline CDR1 and CDR2: SGHNT and YYREEE (reference sequence). With V trimmed by 3 bases and J by 5 bases, 7 bases remained unmatched. CDR3: CASSWPTGGLETQYF. The CDR3 bases are TGTGCCAGCAGCTGGCCGACAGGGGGCTTGGAGACCCAGTACTTC.

The genes are TRBV20-1 and TRBJ2-4; D tentatively fits TRBD1 or TRBD2 (5 bases each). This CDR3 region has 14 residues. With 3 bases removed from V and 9 bases from J, the gap between germline ends came to 18 bases. The germline gives CDR1 DFQATT, CDR2 SNEGSKA (reference sequence). The CDR3 sequence: CSASPVQKGSIQYF. The CDR3 DNA is TGCAGTGCTAGCCCCGTACAAAAGGGGAGCATTCAGTACTTC.

This sequence joins TRBV20-1 and TRBJ2-1, with D tentatively TRBD1 or TRBD2 (5 bases each). CDR1 is DFQATT, CDR2 SNEGSKA, per germline (reference sequence). The V and J ends lost 8 bases and 13 bases respectively, with 24 bases between them. The CDR3 has 13 residues. CDR3 DNA sequence: TGCAGTCCAAAGGCCCCAGGGAGAGAGACCCAGTTCTTC. It codes for CSPKAPGRETQFF.

The J gene is TRBJ1-2, the V gene TRBV4-1; the D gene is possibly TRBD1 (6 bases). This CDR3 is built from 16 residues. The V gene's germline CDR1 is MGHRA and CDR2 YSYEKL. The V end was cut by 4 bases, the J end by 6 bases, with 21 bases between. The CDR3 DNA follows: TGCGCCAGCAGCCCTAGAGTGGCCACAGGGAGGGATGGCTACACCTTC. Translating gives CASSPRVATGRDGYTF.

The gene calls are TRBV4-3 and TRBJ1-6; D is unclear. The CDR3 spans 14 residues. Germline CDR1 is LGHNA and CDR2 is YSLEER. Trimming shortened V by 9 bases and J by 6 bases, and 15 bases separated the two germline ends. This chain's CDR3 is CASAHLPLNSPLHF. For the CDR3, the DNA is TGCGCCAGTGCCCACCTTCCTCTTAATTCACCCCTCCACTTT.

In regard to this clonotype: A junction boundary mismatches the germline segment, possibly from a read error. The chain links TRBV7-2 to TRBJ2-1, with TRBD2 as a possible D gene (5 bases). Germline V gene lookup returns CDR1 SGHTA and CDR2 FQGNSA. This CDR3 is 16 amino acids long. As DNA, the CDR3 is TGTGCCAACAGCTTACGGTCAAGCGGAATCTACAATGAGCAGTTCTTC. Translation gives CANSLRSSGIYNEQFF.

This clonotype was found a few times. The rearrangement links TRBV10-3 to TRBJ1-5; no reliable D call. V was trimmed by 11 bases and J by 9 bases, leaving 17 bases between them. The CDR3 is made up of 12 amino acids. Germline assignment: CDR1 ENHRY and CDR2 SYGVKD. The CDR3 nucleotides are TGTGCCGTCGGCCAACCTGACTCGCCCCAGCATTTT. Translated: CAVGQPDSPQHF.

The chain is built from TRBV9 and TRBJ2-3, with 7 bases identical to TRBD1. The trim removed 2 bases at V and 3 bases at J, leaving 9 bases unmatched. The CDR3 is 16 amino acids. The germline V gene has CDR1 SGDLS and CDR2 YYNGEE. The CDR3 loop is CASSVYDRATTDTQYF. The CDR3 DNA reads as TGTGCCAGCAGCGTTTACGACAGGGCTACGACAGATACGCAGTATTTT.